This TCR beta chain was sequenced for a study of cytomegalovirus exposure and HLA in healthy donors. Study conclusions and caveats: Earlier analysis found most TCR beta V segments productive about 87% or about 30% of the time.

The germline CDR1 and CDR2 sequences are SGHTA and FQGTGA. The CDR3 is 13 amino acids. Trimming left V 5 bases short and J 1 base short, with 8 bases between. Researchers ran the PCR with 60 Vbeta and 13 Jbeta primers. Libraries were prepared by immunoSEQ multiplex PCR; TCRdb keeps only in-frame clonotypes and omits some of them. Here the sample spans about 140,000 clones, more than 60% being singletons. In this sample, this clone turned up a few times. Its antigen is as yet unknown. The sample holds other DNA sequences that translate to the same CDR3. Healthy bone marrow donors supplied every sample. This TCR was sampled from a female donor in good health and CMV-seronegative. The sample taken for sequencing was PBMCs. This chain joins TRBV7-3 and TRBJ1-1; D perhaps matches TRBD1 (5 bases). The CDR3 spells CASSTQGNTEAFF. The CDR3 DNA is TGTGCCAGCAGCACTCAGGGGAACACTGAAGCTTTCTTT.